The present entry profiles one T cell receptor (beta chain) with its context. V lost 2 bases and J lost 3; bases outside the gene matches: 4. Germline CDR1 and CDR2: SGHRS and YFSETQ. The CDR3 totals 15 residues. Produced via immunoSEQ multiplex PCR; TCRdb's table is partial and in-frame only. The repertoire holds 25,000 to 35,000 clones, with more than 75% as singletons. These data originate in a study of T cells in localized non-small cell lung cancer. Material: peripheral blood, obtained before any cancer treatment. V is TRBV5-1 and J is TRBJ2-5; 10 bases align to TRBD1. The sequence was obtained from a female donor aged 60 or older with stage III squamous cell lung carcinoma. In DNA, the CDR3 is TGCGCCAGCAGCTTACGACAGGGGGCAAAAGAGACCCAGTACTTC. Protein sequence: CASSLRQGAKETQYF.